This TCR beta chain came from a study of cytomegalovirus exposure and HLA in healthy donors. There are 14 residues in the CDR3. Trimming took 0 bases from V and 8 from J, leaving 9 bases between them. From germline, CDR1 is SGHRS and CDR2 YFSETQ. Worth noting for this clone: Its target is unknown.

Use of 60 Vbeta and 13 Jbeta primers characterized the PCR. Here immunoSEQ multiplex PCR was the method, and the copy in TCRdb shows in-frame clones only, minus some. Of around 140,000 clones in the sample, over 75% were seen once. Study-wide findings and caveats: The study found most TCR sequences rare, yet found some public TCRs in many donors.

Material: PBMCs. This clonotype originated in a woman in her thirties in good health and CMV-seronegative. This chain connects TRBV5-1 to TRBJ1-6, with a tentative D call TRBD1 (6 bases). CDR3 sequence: CASSLDREYSPLHF. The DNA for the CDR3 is TGCGCCAGCAGCTTGGACAGGGAATATTCACCCCTCCACTTT.